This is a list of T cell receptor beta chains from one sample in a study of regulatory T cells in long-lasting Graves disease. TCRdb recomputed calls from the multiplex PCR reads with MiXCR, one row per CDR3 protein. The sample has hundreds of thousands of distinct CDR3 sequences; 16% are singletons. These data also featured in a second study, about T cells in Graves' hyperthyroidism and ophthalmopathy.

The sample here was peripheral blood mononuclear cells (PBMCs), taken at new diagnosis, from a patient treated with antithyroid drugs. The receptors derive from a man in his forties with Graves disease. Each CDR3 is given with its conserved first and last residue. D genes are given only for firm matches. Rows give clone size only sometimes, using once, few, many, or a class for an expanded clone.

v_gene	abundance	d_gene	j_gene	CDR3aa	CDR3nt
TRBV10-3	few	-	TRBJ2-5	CAISEGGQTQYF	TGTGCCATCAGTGAGGGGGGGCAGACCCAGTACTTC
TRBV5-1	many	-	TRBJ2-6	CASSLDSMSGANVLTF	TGCGCCAGCAGCTTGGACAGTATGTCCGGGGCCAACGTCCTGACTTTC
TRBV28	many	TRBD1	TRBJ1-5	CASSLGMGTGGFQPQHF	TGTGCCAGCAGTTTAGGGATGGGAACAGGGGGCTTTCAGCCCCAGCATTTT
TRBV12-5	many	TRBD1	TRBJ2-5	CASGLGQGEGETQYF	TGTGCTAGTGGTTTAGGGCAGGGGGAAGGAGAGACCCAGTACTTC
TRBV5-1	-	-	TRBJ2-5	CASRETPQQETQYF	TGCGCCAGCAGAGAGACCCCCCAACAAGAGACCCAGTACTTC
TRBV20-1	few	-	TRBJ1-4	CSARGGSEKLFF	TGCAGTGCTAGAGGGGGAAGTGAAAAACTGTTTTTT
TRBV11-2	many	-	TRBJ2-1	CASSLARGGPYNEQFF	TGTGCCAGCAGCTTAGCCCGCGGGGGCCCTTACAATGAGCAGTTCTTC
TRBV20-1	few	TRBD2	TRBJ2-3	CSARGLAGGGYTQYF	TGCAGTGCTAGAGGTCTAGCGGGGGGTGGTTATACGCAGTATTTT
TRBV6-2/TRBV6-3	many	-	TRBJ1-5	CASPGPHLHIAPQHF	TGTGCCAGCCCCGGGCCACACCTTCACATCGCGCCCCAGCATTTT
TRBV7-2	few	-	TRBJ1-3	CASSLVQVGGLGSGNTIYF	TGTGCCAGCAGCTTAGTACAGGTCGGGGGTCTGGGTTCTGGAAACACCATATATTTT
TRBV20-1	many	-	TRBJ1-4	CSARDLTSGEKLFF	TGCAGTGCTAGAGATTTGACTTCTGGGGAAAAACTGTTTTTT
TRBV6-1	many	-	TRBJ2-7	CASTEGTFSSYEQYF	TGTGCCAGCACCGAGGGGACGTTTAGCTCCTACGAGCAGTACTTC
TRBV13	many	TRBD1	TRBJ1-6	CASSFWGQGNSPLHF	TGTGCCAGCAGCTTTTGGGGACAGGGGAATTCACCCCTCCACTTT
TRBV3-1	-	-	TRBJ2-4	CASSQGQYIQYF	TGTGCCAGCAGCCAAGGACAGTACATTCAGTACTTC
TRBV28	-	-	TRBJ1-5	CASSGDRALSGQPQHF	TGTGCCAGCAGTGGTGATAGGGCCCTTTCCGGTCAGCCCCAGCATTTT
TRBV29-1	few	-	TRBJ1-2	CSVGDRQYGYTF	TGCAGCGTTGGTGACCGACAATATGGCTACACCTTC
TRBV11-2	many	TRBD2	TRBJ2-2	CASSVAGGNTGELFF	TGTGCCAGCAGCGTAGCGGGGGGTAACACCGGGGAGCTGTTTTTT
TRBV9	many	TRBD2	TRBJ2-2	CASSAGTSLTGELFF	TGTGCCAGCAGCGCAGGGACTAGCCTCACCGGGGAGCTGTTTTTT
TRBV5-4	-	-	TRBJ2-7	CASSLVGQKNEQYF	TGTGCCAGCAGCTTGGTTGGACAGAAAAACGAGCAGTACTTC
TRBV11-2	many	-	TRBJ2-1	CASSLVLASNEQFF	TGTGCCAGCAGCTTAGTTCTAGCATCCAATGAGCAGTTCTTC
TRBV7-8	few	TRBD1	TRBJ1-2	CASSLGNQGQGGYTF	TGTGCCAGCAGCTTAGGAAATCAAGGACAGGGGGGCTACACCTTC
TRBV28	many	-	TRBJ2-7	CASSSQGSTYEQYF	TGTGCCAGCAGTTCGCAGGGCTCGACCTACGAGCAGTACTTC
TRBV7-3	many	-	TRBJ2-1	CASSLGGVNNEQFF	TGTGCCAGCAGCTTGGGCGGGGTAAACAATGAGCAGTTCTTC
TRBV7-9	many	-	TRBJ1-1	CATEKGRAVNTEAFF	TGTGCCACCGAGAAGGGGCGTGCGGTAAACACTGAAGCTTTCTTT
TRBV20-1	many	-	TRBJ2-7	CSARVFHSYEQYF	TGCAGTGCTAGGGTTTTCCACTCCTACGAGCAGTACTTC
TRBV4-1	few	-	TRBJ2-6	CASSQGRQGLSGANVLTF	TGCGCCAGCAGCCAGGGTCGACAGGGACTCTCTGGGGCCAACGTCCTGACTTTC
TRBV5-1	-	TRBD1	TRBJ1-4	CASSRGQVASSEKLFF	TGCGCCAGCAGCCGGGGACAGGTCGCTAGCAGCGAAAAACTGTTTTTT
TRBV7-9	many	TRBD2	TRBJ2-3	CASSPKRGGTDTQYF	TGTGCCAGCAGCCCAAAGCGGGGGGGCACAGATACGCAGTATTTT
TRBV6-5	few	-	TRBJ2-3	CASSSVVADTQYF	TGTGCCAGCAGTTCCGTAGTTGCAGATACGCAGTATTTT
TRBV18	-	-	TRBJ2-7	CASSPFHLRYSHSLAYEQYF	TGTGCCAGCTCACCATTTCACCTTCGGTACTCCCACTCCTTAGCCTACGAGCAGTACTTC
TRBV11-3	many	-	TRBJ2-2	CASSQAVRDTGELFF	TGTGCCAGCAGCCAGGCCGTCCGGGACACCGGGGAGCTGTTTTTT
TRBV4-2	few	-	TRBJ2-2	CASSHRGGNTGELFF	TGTGCCAGCAGCCACCGAGGGGGGAACACCGGGGAGCTGTTTTTT
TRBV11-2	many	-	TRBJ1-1	CASSLEAGGRRTEAFF	TGTGCCAGCAGCTTAGAGGCGGGGGGGCGCCGCACTGAAGCTTTCTTT
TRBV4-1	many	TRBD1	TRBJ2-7	CASSQAGTGPYEQYF	TGCGCCAGCAGCCAAGCGGGGACAGGGCCCTACGAGCAGTACTTC
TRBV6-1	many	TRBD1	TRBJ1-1	CASTRTGTGSTEAFF	TGTGCCAGCACTAGGACCGGGACAGGTAGCACTGAAGCTTTCTTT
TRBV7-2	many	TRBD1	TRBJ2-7	CASSTGGNEQYF	TGTGCCAGCAGCACAGGGGGAAACGAGCAGTACTTC
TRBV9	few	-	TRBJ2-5	CASSVEGTGGLLETQYF	TGTGCCAGCAGCGTAGAAGGAACGGGGGGCCTTTTAGAGACCCAGTACTTC
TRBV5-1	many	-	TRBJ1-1	CASSSASRENTEAFF	TGCGCCAGCAGCTCCGCGTCCCGAGAGAACACTGAAGCTTTCTTT
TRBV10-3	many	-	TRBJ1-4	CAISESRGGNEKLFF	TGTGCCATCAGTGAGTCGAGGGGAGGGAATGAAAAACTGTTTTTT
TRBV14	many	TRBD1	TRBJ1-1	CASSFRTGNTEAFF	TGTGCCAGCAGCTTCCGGACAGGGAACACTGAAGCTTTCTTT
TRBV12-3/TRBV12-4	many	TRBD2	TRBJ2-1	CASRAGGPFNEQFF	TGTGCCAGCAGAGCGGGGGGGCCTTTCAATGAGCAGTTCTTC
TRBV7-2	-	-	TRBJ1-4	CASAGWMGEKLFF	TGTGCCTCAGCGGGGTGGATGGGTGAAAAACTGTTTTTT